The 29 T cell receptor beta chains presented below share a single source sample, sequenced in a study of type 1 regulatory T cells. TCRdb re-called the reads with MiXCR, one entry per CDR3 protein. The sample contains tens of thousands of distinct CDR3 sequences, around 20% of which appear only once. The antigens of these receptors remain unknown. Study-wide points: Compared with non-Tr1 cells, Tr1 cells showed a narrower TCR repertoire.

Sequencing was carried out using cultured type 1 regulatory T (Tr1) cells, either the whole culture or a sorted fraction (not recorded which). All receptors derive from a human donor in good health.

This chain joins TRBV9 and TRBJ2-2; D remains unclear. The germline V and J ends were trimmed by 8 bases and 7 bases, with 18 bases remaining between them. Per germline, CDR1 SGDLS and CDR2 YYNGEE. The CDR3 sequence is 14 residues long. DNA of the CDR3: TGTGCCAGTAGCTCCGAATCGGAGATCGGGGAGCTGTTTTTT. It specifies CASSSESEIGELFF.

This chain connects TRBV5-1 to TRBJ2-5; 7 bases fit TRBD1. The CDR3 has 16 residues. Germline values: CDR1 SGHRS, CDR2 YFSETQ. Trimming at V came to 5 bases and at J to 4 bases, leaving 14 bases not matched to a gene. Here the CDR3 reads CASRPTGDVGSETQYF. CDR3 DNA: TGCGCCAGCAGGCCCACAGGGGACGTGGGATCAGAGACCCAGTACTTC.

This clonotype was seen more than once but under ten times. The rearrangement joins TRBV7-2 to TRBJ2-7; 12 bases are a match to TRBD2. Germline V CDR1 and CDR2: SGHTA, FQGNSA. J lost 6 bases, V lost 2 bases, and 5 bases had no gene match. The CDR3 extends over 15 amino acids. CDR3 nucleotide sequence: TGTGCCAGCAGCTTAAGGACTAGCGGGAACCTCGAGCAGTACTTC. Translating it yields CASSLRTSGNLEQYF.

This clonotype was counted between two and nine times. V and J are TRBV7-8 and TRBJ2-1; 8 positions match TRBD2. J was trimmed by 0 bases and V by 7 bases; bases with no gene match: 20. This CDR3 spans 20 amino acids. CDR1 and CDR2 (germline): SGHVS, FQNEAQ. The CDR3 sequence is CASTTGGVRGGTSSYNEQFF. DNA of the CDR3: TGTGCCAGCACCACAGGCGGGGTTCGGGGGGGAACGAGCTCCTACAATGAGCAGTTCTTC.

The chain joins TRBV5-1 to TRBJ1-2; a weak D match, TRBD1 (5 bases). Trimming shortened V by 4 bases and J by 8 bases, and 21 bases separated the two germline ends. CDR3 length equals 15 residues. Germline CDR1 reads SGHRS; CDR2 reads YFSETQ. CDR3 in amino acids: CASSLGTIAGMGYTF. CDR3 DNA: TGCGCCAGCAGCCTTGGGACGATCGCGGGTATGGGCTACACCTTC. Drawing the rest from reference TRBV5-1 and TRBJ1-2, the complete variable domain is KAGVTQTPRYLIKTRGQQVTLSCSPISGHRSVSWYQQTPGQGLQFLFEYFSETQRNKGNFPGRFSGRQFSNSRSEMNVSTLELGDSALYLCASSLGTIAGMGYTFGSGTRLTVV.

V usage is TRBV20-1 and J usage is TRBJ2-1; 14 positions match TRBD2. Germline V gives CDR1 DFQATT, CDR2 SNEGSKA (reference sequence). The ends lost 3 bases at V and 0 bases at J; junction bases unmatched: 13. The CDR3 runs to 20 residues. CDR3 sequence (DNA): TGCAGTGCTAGGTCTCCCGGGACTAGCGGGAGAGGGGGCTCCTACAATGAGCAGTTCTTC. Its protein is CSARSPGTSGRGGSYNEQFF.

This clonotype was picked up a small number of times. The chain uses TRBV5-1 and TRBJ2-1; D gene ambiguous. CDR3 length equals 14 residues. The ends were cut back, 2 bases at V and 6 bases at J, with 12 bases in the middle. Germline CDR1 and CDR2: SGHRS and YFSETQ. The CDR3: CASSFLGNSNEQFF. CDR3 DNA: TGCGCCAGCAGCTTTCTAGGAAATAGCAATGAGCAGTTCTTC.

The chain joins TRBV12-3 or TRBV12-4 to TRBJ1-2; 9 bases line up with TRBD1. The CDR3 runs to 13 residues. Trimming at V came to 8 bases and at J to 8 bases, leaving 9 bases not matched to a gene. The CDR3 protein is CASGKQGAIGYTF. The DNA for the CDR3 is TGTGCCAGCGGAAAACAGGGGGCTATCGGCTACACCTTC.

This chain links TRBV7-9 with TRBJ2-3; D is perhaps TRBD2 (6 bases). Trimming cost V 1 base and J 4 bases, with 9 bases left between them. The CDR3 has 14 amino acids. In germline, CDR1 is SEHNR, CDR2 FQNEAQ (reference sequence). CDR3 nucleotides: TGTGCCAGCAGCTTAGAGGGAGGAGCAGATACGCAGTATTTT. It translates to CASSLEGGADTQYF.

J is TRBJ2-1 and V is TRBV5-1, with TRBD2 identical over 11 bases. There are 15 residues in the CDR3. The trim removed 6 bases at V and 9 bases at J, leaving 11 bases unmatched. CDR1 and CDR2 from the germline V gene are SGHRS and YFSETQ. The CDR3 here is CASNPYSGRGGEQFF. The CDR3 region has the DNA TGCGCCAGCAACCCCTATAGCGGGAGGGGGGGTGAGCAGTTCTTC.

This chain uses TRBV29-1 with TRBJ2-4; 7 bases map to TRBD1. The germline V gene has CDR1 SQVTM and CDR2 ANQGSEA. With V trimmed by 5 bases and J by 4 bases, 5 bases remained unmatched. This CDR3 has 13 residues. The CDR3 bases are TGCAGCGTTCCGGGACAGCCTAAAAACATTCAGTACTTC. The encoded protein is CSVPGQPKNIQYF.

The chain has TRBV5-6 and TRBJ1-1; TRBD1 is a possible D gene (5 bases). V was trimmed by 1 base and J by 0 bases, leaving 10 bases between them. The CDR3 extends over 15 amino acids. CDR1 is SGHDT and CDR2 is YYEEEE in the germline V gene. The CDR3 DNA reads as TGTGCCAGCAGCTTGAGGGGACCGATGAACACTGAAGCTTTCTTT. Encoded protein: CASSLRGPMNTEAFF.

J is TRBJ2-2 and V is TRBV5-1; 7 bases map to TRBD2. The CDR3 contains 17 residues. The V gene's germline CDR1 is SGHRS and CDR2 YFSETQ. The trim removed 0 bases at V and 7 bases at J, leaving 12 bases unmatched. The CDR3: CASSLGSGGSIGGELFF. The CDR3 DNA reads TGCGCCAGCAGCTTGGGTTCCGGCGGGAGTATCGGCGGGGAGCTGTTTTTT. Filled out from reference TRBV5-1 and TRBJ2-2, the complete variable domain reads KAGVTQTPRYLIKTRGQQVTLSCSPISGHRSVSWYQQTPGQGLQFLFEYFSETQRNKGNFPGRFSGRQFSNSRSEMNVSTLELGDSALYLCASSLGSGGSIGGELFFGEGSRLTVL.

This clonotype has just a few counts. This rearrangement joins TRBV28 to TRBJ1-2, with D perhaps matching TRBD1 (6 bases). Germline V gives CDR1 MDHEN, CDR2 SYDVKM. Trimming cost V 6 bases and J 3 bases, with 14 bases left between them. The CDR3 runs to 14 residues. The CDR3 DNA is TGTGCCAGCAGGACACCAGGGGAGGACTATGGCTACACCTTC. Translation gives CASRTPGEDYGYTF.

This chain connects TRBV20-1 to TRBJ2-1; D is unresolved. Trimming left V 6 bases short and J 1 base short, with 13 bases between. The CDR3 is 14 amino acids. Germline loops: CDR1 DFQATT, CDR2 SNEGSKA (reference sequence). DNA of the CDR3: TGCAGTGCCCCATCACAAACTTCCTACAATGAGCAGTTCTTC. Translation gives CSAPSQTSYNEQFF.

This clonotype was detected a few times. DNA for the CDR3: TGCGCCAGCAGCCCACACTACAATGAGCAGTTCTTC. It encodes CASSPHYNEQFF. The V call is TRBV5-1, the J call TRBJ2-1; D not certain. The germline V gene encodes CDR1 SGHRS and CDR2 YFSETQ. Trimming left V 4 bases short and J 3 bases short, with 5 bases between. CDR3 length equals 12 residues.

CDR3 nucleotides: TGTGCCAGCAGCTCAGGACAGGGGCTAGGTGAGCAGTTCTTC. It encodes CASSSGQGLGEQFF. This chain uses TRBV5-4 with TRBJ2-1; 9 positions agree with TRBD1. The germline gives CDR1 SGHNT, CDR2 YYREEE (reference sequence). The V and J ends lost 3 bases and 9 bases, in that order; junction bases with no gene match: 7. The CDR3 is 14 residues long.

The rearrangement joins TRBV12-3 or TRBV12-4 to TRBJ2-5; D ambiguous. The CDR3 loop spans 14 amino acids. The V end was cut by 2 bases, the J end by 1 base, with 8 bases between. CDR3 nucleotides: TGTGCCAGCAGTTTAAGTAACACCCAAGAGACCCAGTACTTC. Its protein product is CASSLSNTQETQYF.

This chain links TRBV5-1 with TRBJ2-7; 9 bases are shared with TRBD2. V lost 3 bases to trimming and J lost 0 bases; unmatched junction nucleotides: 1. The CDR3 is made up of 14 amino acids. The germline V gene encodes CDR1 SGHRS and CDR2 YFSETQ. Here the CDR3 reads CASSSSGTSYEQYF. The CDR3 DNA reads as TGCGCCAGCAGCTCTAGCGGGACCTCCTACGAGCAGTACTTC.

This clonotype was seen a few times. The chain recombines TRBV28 with TRBJ1-2; 8 nucleotides align to TRBD1. V lost 6 bases to trimming and J lost 7 bases; unmatched junction nucleotides: 10. Germline loops: CDR1 MDHEN, CDR2 SYDVKM. The CDR3 covers 14 residues. The DNA of the CDR3 is TGTGCCAGCAGCCCGGGAGACAGGGGCTCTGGCTACACCTTC. Translating gives CASSPGDRGSGYTF.

Only a few counts were recorded for this clonotype. The chain joins TRBV5-5 to TRBJ2-2; 7 bases match TRBD2. CDR3 length equals 16 residues. In germline, CDR1 is SGHKS, CDR2 YYEKEE (reference sequence). J lost 6 bases, V lost 5 bases, and 13 bases had no gene match. DNA for the CDR3: TGTGCCAGCAGAACTGGCGGGAGCTCCAGGGCCGGGGAGCTGTTTTTT. Translation: CASRTGGSSRAGELFF. Supplemented by reference TRBV5-5 and TRBJ2-2, the full variable domain reads DAGVTQSPTHLIKTRGQQVTLRCSPISGHKSVSWYQQVLGQGPQFIFQYYEKEERGRGNFPDRFSARQFPNYSSELNVNALLLGDSALYLCASRTGGSSRAGELFFGEGSRLTVL.

Worth noting for this clonotype: The junction differs from germline at one of its ends, possibly a read error. This sequence joins TRBV5-1 and TRBJ2-2; D may be TRBD2 (5 bases). CDR1 is SGHRS, CDR2 YFSETQ, per germline. This CDR3 is built from 16 residues. CDR3 sequence reads: CASSVMGVQNIGELFF. The CDR3 DNA sequence: TGCGCCAGCAGCGTAATGGGAGTCCAGAACATCGGGGAGCTGTTTTTT.

This rearrangement joins TRBV4-3 to TRBJ2-1; the D is unclear. CDR1 and CDR2 (germline): LGHNA, YSLEER. Between the trimmed V and J ends, which lost 3 bases and 1 base, there was a span of 7 bases. The CDR3 sequence is 14 residues long. For the CDR3, the DNA is TGCGCCAGCAGCCAGGAGAATTCCTACAATGAGCAGTTCTTC. Translating it yields CASSQENSYNEQFF.

The CDR3 DNA sequence: TGTGCCAGTAGTATGACTAGCGGGAGGTTATTGAAGAATGAGCAGTTCTTC. Amino acids: CASSMTSGRLLKNEQFF. The chain is built from TRBV19 and TRBJ2-1; TRBD2 matches at 13 bases. V lost 3 bases, J lost 7 bases, and 9 bases stayed unmatched. CDR3 length: 17 residues. CDR1 and CDR2 (germline): LNHDA, SQIVND (reference sequence).

The V and J genes are TRBV7-9 and TRBJ2-7; TRBD1 is a possible D gene (5 bases). The CDR3 has 13 amino acids. CDR1 SEHNR and CDR2 FQNEAQ come from the germline V gene (reference sequence). V dropped 1 base and J dropped 5 bases, with 9 bases sitting between them. Here the CDR3 DNA reads TGTGCCAGCAGCTTAGAGGCAGGGAACGAGCAGTACTTC. Translating it yields CASSLEAGNEQYF.

This clonotype was counted between two and nine times. V is TRBV7-9 and J is TRBJ1-2; possible D gene TRBD1, 5 bases. In germline, CDR1 is SEHNR, CDR2 FQNEAQ (reference sequence). This CDR3 contains 13 residues. V shed 0 bases and J shed 8 bases, with 10 bases lying between them. This chain's CDR3 is CASSLAPGLGYTF. DNA for the CDR3: TGTGCCAGCAGCTTAGCTCCGGGGCTCGGCTACACCTTC. The whole variable domain, filled in from reference TRBV7-9 and TRBJ1-2, reads DTGVSQNPRHKITKRGQNVTFRCDPISEHNRLYWYRQTLGQGPEFLTYFQNEAQLEKSRLLSDRFSAERPKGSFSTLEIQRTEQGDSAMYLCASSLAPGLGYTFGSGTRLTVV.

V usage is TRBV19 and J usage is TRBJ2-1; no definite D call. The germline V gene has CDR1 LNHDA and CDR2 SQIVND (reference sequence). This CDR3 has 13 residues. With 3 bases removed from V and 3 bases from J, the gap between germline ends came to 6 bases. CDR3 sequence reads: CASSISIYNEQFF. In DNA, the CDR3 is TGTGCCAGTAGTATTAGCATCTACAATGAGCAGTTCTTC.

This clonotype was counted ten times or more. The J gene is TRBJ2-3, the V gene TRBV29-1, with 14 bases matching TRBD2. Germline CDR1 reads SQVTM; CDR2 reads ANQGSEA. V gave up 5 bases and J gave up 8 bases; unmatched junction bases: 12. This CDR3 has 16 amino acids. CDR3 in DNA: TGCAGCGTTCGCCCCGGGACTAGCGGGAGCGGTGTTACGCAGTATTTT. The encoded protein is CSVRPGTSGSGVTQYF.

The V and J genes are TRBV5-1 and TRBJ2-7; TRBD2 aligns across 12 bases. The CDR3 totals 16 residues. Losses at the gene ends were 0 bases for V and 7 bases for J; bases not matched to a gene: 8. From germline, CDR1 is SGHRS and CDR2 YFSETQ. CDR3 coding DNA: TGCGCCAGCAGCTTGGAGCCTAGCGGGAGGGCCGTAGAGCAGTACTTC. Protein product: CASSLEPSGRAVEQYF.